This passage covers 9 T cell receptor beta chains from one sample sequenced in a study of control samples from healthy donors and cancer patients. Data came from immunoSEQ multiplex PCR; TCRdb stores just in-frame clones and leaves some out. The profile shows about 85,000 clones, around nine tenths of them singletons. The sequenced sample consisted of blood. The source of these receptors is a man aged 50 or older in good health.

This chain connects TRBV7-9 to TRBJ2-7, with 7 bases aligning to TRBD1. This CDR3 region has 13 residues. Germline values: CDR1 SEHNR, CDR2 FQNEAQ (reference sequence). With 5 bases clipped from V and 7 bases from J, the junction kept 8 bases outside the gene matches. CDR3 DNA: TGTGCCAGCAGCCAAACAGGGGTAGGGGAGCAGTACTTC. Amino acids: CASSQTGVGEQYF.

This sequence joins TRBV30 and TRBJ2-1, with D hard to call. Germline V gives CDR1 GTSNPN, CDR2 SVGIG (reference sequence). The CDR3 totals 10 residues. The ends were cut back, 5 bases at V and 5 bases at J, with 4 bases in the middle. DNA for the CDR3: TGTGCCTGGCGAGACAATGAGCAGTTCTTC. It yields the protein CAWRDNEQFF.

This chain joins TRBV18 and TRBJ2-3, with D possibly being TRBD1 (5 bases). The CDR3 has 15 amino acids. CDR1 and CDR2 (germline): KGHSH, LQKENI. V shed 3 bases and J shed 4 bases, with 14 bases lying between them. CDR3 region: CASSPVAGLADTQYF. As DNA, the CDR3 is TGTGCCAGCTCACCGGTCGCAGGGTTGGCAGATACGCAGTATTTT.

This chain joins TRBV29-1 and TRBJ2-5, with D perhaps assigned TRBD1 or TRBD2 (5 bases each). The V gene lost 4 bases and the J gene lost 5 bases, with 11 bases spanning the gap. Looked up from germline, CDR1 is SQVTM and CDR2 is ANQGSEA. The length of the CDR3 is 12 residues. CDR3 loop: CSVGGGPETQYF. The CDR3 DNA reads TGCAGCGTTGGTGGGGGTCCGGAGACCCAGTACTTC.

This chain links TRBV12-3 or TRBV12-4 with TRBJ1-2; weak D call: TRBD1 (6 bases). The CDR3 runs 13 residues. Trimming pared 6 bases from V and 4 bases from J, leaving 12 bases between. The CDR3, as DNA: TGTGCCAGCAGCCACGACAGGCCCTATGGCTACACCTTC. Its protein is CASSHDRPYGYTF.

This sequence joins TRBV30 and TRBJ1-5; 8 bases fit TRBD1. The CDR3 sequence is 14 residues long. After removal of 3 bases from V and 7 bases from J, the junction contained 8 bases not matched to a gene. CDR1 and CDR2 (germline): GTSNPN, SVGIG (reference sequence). The CDR3, as DNA: TGTGCCTGGAGACCTACAGGGGGGAACCAGCCCCAGCATTTT. It is translated as CAWRPTGGNQPQHF.

This sequence joins TRBV5-4 and TRBJ1-4; D perhaps matches TRBD1 (6 bases). The germline gives CDR1 SGHNT, CDR2 YYREEE (reference sequence). Trimming shortened V by 4 bases and J by 2 bases, and 12 bases separated the two germline ends. The CDR3 has 15 residues. The CDR3 coding sequence is TGTGCCAGCAGCGCCTCAGGGGTCACTAATGAAAAACTGTTTTTT. Encoded protein: CASSASGVTNEKLFF.

V is TRBV27 and J is TRBJ1-2; perhaps TRBD1 as D (5 bases). The germline V and J ends were trimmed by 4 bases and 1 base, with 7 bases remaining between them. Germline V lookup: CDR1 MNHEY, CDR2 SMNVEV (reference sequence). CDR3 length: 13 amino acids. CDR3 protein: CASSSQVNYGYTF. CDR3 coding DNA: TGTGCCAGCAGTTCACAGGTTAACTATGGCTACACCTTC.

The gene calls are TRBV10-2 and TRBJ2-7; D may be TRBD1 (5 bases). Germline lookup yields CDR1 WSHSY and CDR2 SAAADI. V was trimmed by 3 bases and J by 1 base, leaving 10 bases between them. This CDR3 comprises 14 residues. The CDR3 protein is CASSDRVGSYEQYF. As DNA, the CDR3 is TGCGCCAGCAGTGACAGGGTGGGTTCCTACGAGCAGTACTTC.